This entry features one TCR beta chain sequence. The antigen it binds to is not known. Base qualities are not recorded, but no much larger clone differs from it by a single base. Sorted unstimulated T cells and proliferating T cells recovered from mixed lymphocyte reactions were subjected to TCRbeta CDR3 sequencing. Fresh whole blood from about 9 HLA-typed healthy donors was used as the source from which PBMCs were isolated. This record comes from a study of siplizumab effects on memory and regulatory T cells (dated by TCRdb to between 2018 and 2020). With regard to the full study: The study looked at the effect of siplizumab, an anti-CD2 antibody, on alloreactive T-cell subsets in allogeneic mixed lymphocyte reactions made from human PBMCs. Results and caveats for the whole study, not just this receptor: Unstimulated naive T cells appeared to be more diverse than memory T cells, and naive cells seemed to make a substantial contribution to the alloresponse. Sequences below about 10^-5 frequency were poorly captured, so only a minor fraction of alloreactive clones could be mapped to unstimulated subsets. A naive or memory phenotype could not be assigned to roughly 75-96% of proliferating CD4+ or CD8+ clones. Siplizumab significantly lowered the cumulative frequency of alloreactive sequences that could be traced to unstimulated CD4+ memory T cells. In reactions with siplizumab, an average of about 69% of mappable alloreactive CD4+ clones were Treg-derived, compared with around 28% in control reactions. The suppressive function of proliferating Tregs from siplizumab cultures was not functionally confirmed.

Libraries were made using the immunoSEQ multiplex PCR assay. Each sample had roughly 90,000 TCR templates assayed by the deep sequencing platform. Genomic DNA extracted from sorted T cells was used for TCRbeta CDR3 sequencing. The published analysis was carried out like this. The R programming language was used for clonal analysis of the TCRbeta CDR3 data. Unstimulated samples were compared with post-reaction CFSE-low samples to define alloreactive CD4+ and CD8+ clones. Regulatory or non-regulatory origin of alloreactive CD4+ clones was assigned by matching sequences to the sorted unstimulated Treg and non-Treg repertoires. The table was pulled from immuneACCESS by TCRdb, which kept in-frame rearrangements only. Such tables lose some clones; where checked, under half of the loss comes from unresolved V genes, and the rest has no known cause. The V and J calls and clone size were taken over from that table, and D and trimming were inferred from the DNA. The sample table records more than 95,000 clones; around 93% of these occur just once. The ten largest clonotypes hold around 0.32% of the sample.

For CDR1 and CDR2, the germline V gene lists SGHTA and FQGNSA. The CDR3 measures 15 amino acids from cysteine to phenylalanine. The retained sequence is limited to the CDR3, 45 bases, with the frame set at the first base. V gives up 0 bases and J gives up 1 base, and the segment between their germline ends measures 6 bases. The clonotype comes from a human donor in good health. This chain joins TRBV7-2 to TRBJ2-2, with no D gene named confidently. Sequencing was carried out using CD4+ T cells sorted from blood. The sequenced DNA: TGTGCCAGCAGCTTAGCGTCAGGGAACACCGGGGAGCTGTTTTTT. This codes for CASSLASGNTGELFF.